These 21 T cell receptor beta chains were sequenced from one sample in a study of blood T cells in healthy people across ages. A second PCR, run for about 7 to 12 cycles, used a sample-barcoded 5' primer plus a J-beta primer mix. TCRdb recomputed calls from the 5' RACE reads with MiXCR, one row per CDR3 protein. This table holds around 780,000 distinct CDR3 sequences, more than 50% found once. What was sequenced was blood. The receptors come from a man in his forties in good health.

This clonotype has just a few counts. V usage is TRBV20-1 and J usage is TRBJ2-3; D might be TRBD2 (5 bases). Germline CDR1 is DFQATT and CDR2 is SNEGSKA (reference sequence). Trimming removed 3 bases at V and 3 bases at J, with 7 bases between. The CDR3 covers 12 residues. Here the CDR3 DNA reads TGCAGTGCTAGTCCGGGGACAGATACGCAGTATTTT. Encoded protein: CSASPGTDTQYF.

The J gene is TRBJ1-4, the V gene TRBV20-1; D gene ambiguous. Per the germline V gene, CDR1 is DFQATT and CDR2 is SNEGSKA (reference sequence). The germline V and J ends were trimmed by 5 bases and 7 bases, with 17 bases remaining between them. The CDR3 covers 14 residues. This CDR3 reads CSAARTRGPEKLFF. For the CDR3, the DNA is TGCAGTGCTGCAAGAACTCGCGGACCTGAAAAACTGTTTTTT.

The J gene is TRBJ2-3, the V gene TRBV9; 7 positions match TRBD2. CDR1 SGDLS and CDR2 YYNGEE come from the germline V gene. The CDR3 runs to 16 residues. V shed 3 bases and J 2 bases; nucleotides not matched to a gene: 9. The CDR3 DNA reads as TGTGCCAGCAGCGAAGGGGCTAGCGGATCCACAGATACGCAGTATTTT. It translates to CASSEGASGSTDTQYF.

The chain carries TRBV27 and TRBJ2-5; 7 bases line up with TRBD2. With 6 bases clipped from V and 4 bases from J, the junction kept 8 bases outside the gene matches. The CDR3 sequence is 14 residues long. Per germline, CDR1 MNHEY and CDR2 SMNVEV (reference sequence). The CDR3, as DNA: TGTGCCAGCAGCTGGGGGGGACTGGGAGAGACCCAGTACTTC. Its translation: CASSWGGLGETQYF.

This clonotype was seen a handful of times. The chain recombines TRBV29-1 with TRBJ1-2; D is ambiguous. CDR1 and CDR2 (germline): SQVTM, ANQGSEA. Deletions cut 3 bases from V and 1 base from J, with 12 bases between. This CDR3 is built from 14 residues. DNA of the CDR3: TGCAGCGTTGATCTAACGCAGAGTAACTATGGCTACACCTTC. This encodes CSVDLTQSNYGYTF.

The rearrangement uses TRBV7-3 and TRBJ2-1; TRBD2 matches at 10 bases. V lost 5 bases and J lost 7; bases outside the gene matches: 5. The length of the CDR3 is 14 residues. Germline V lookup: CDR1 SGHTA, CDR2 FQGTGA. The CDR3 bases are TGTGCCAGCAGCCCCAGCGGGAGGGCTAATGAGCAGTTCTTC. Translating it yields CASSPSGRANEQFF.

The chain recombines TRBV12-3 or TRBV12-4 with TRBJ2-3; 8 nucleotides match TRBD1. V lost 4 bases to trimming and J lost 6 bases; unmatched junction nucleotides: 15. This CDR3 has 17 amino acids. The CDR3 is CASSYPNRGRFVDTQYF. The CDR3 nucleotides read TGTGCCAGCAGTTACCCCAACAGGGGGAGGTTTGTGGATACGCAGTATTTT.

This rearrangement joins TRBV7-3 to TRBJ1-6; D uncertain. CDR3 length equals 13 residues. The V and J ends lost 0 bases and 8 bases respectively, with 5 bases between them. Germline CDR1 is SGHTA and CDR2 is FQGTGA. CDR3 in DNA: TGTGCCAGCAGCTTAACGGCTGATTCACCCCTCCACTTT. Its protein is CASSLTADSPLHF.

The table lists this clonotype with a few counts. The gene calls are TRBV20-1 and TRBJ2-1, with a weak D call TRBD1 (6 bases). The V gene's germline CDR1 is DFQATT and CDR2 SNEGSKA (reference sequence). V was trimmed by 3 bases and J by 6 bases, leaving 18 bases between them. The CDR3 covers 15 residues. The CDR3 sequence: CSASSLGAYGNEQFF. For the CDR3, the DNA is TGCAGTGCTAGTTCCCTGGGGGCGTATGGCAATGAGCAGTTCTTC.

This clonotype was detected a few times. The J gene is TRBJ2-5, the V gene TRBV28, with no clear D. This CDR3 region has 14 residues. V lost 6 bases and J 3 bases, leaving 14 bases between the germline ends. The V gene's germline CDR1 is MDHEN and CDR2 SYDVKM. CDR3 residues: CASRPGGIKETQYF. The CDR3 bases are TGTGCCAGCAGGCCCGGTGGCATTAAAGAGACCCAGTACTTC. The variable domain in full, completed from reference TRBV28 and TRBJ2-5, reads DVKVTQSSRYLVKRTGEKVFLECVQDMDHENMFWYRQDPGLGLRLIYFSYDVKMKEKGDIPEGYSVSREKKERFSLILESASTNQTSMYLCASRPGGIKETQYFGPGTRLLVL.

This chain links TRBV6-1 with TRBJ2-3; D is unresolved. The CDR3 has 11 amino acids. The V and J ends lost 8 bases and 1 base respectively, with 4 bases between them. Germline CDR1 MNHNS, CDR2 SASEGT. CDR3 amino acids: CASDRTDTQYF. The CDR3 nucleotides read TGTGCCAGCGACCGCACAGATACGCAGTATTTT.

The chain recombines TRBV28 with TRBJ2-6; D uncertain. The germline V and J ends were trimmed by 8 bases and 8 bases, with 10 bases remaining between them. The CDR3 runs to 12 residues. Germline V lookup: CDR1 MDHEN, CDR2 SYDVKM. The CDR3 loop reads CASSVGTNVLTF. The CDR3 region has the DNA TGTGCCAGCTCAGTAGGGACCAACGTCCTGACTTTC.

Only a few counts were recorded for this clonotype. The chain combines TRBV20-1 with TRBJ2-2, with no clear D. The CDR3 runs 15 residues. V lost 6 bases and J lost 5, with 19 bases in between. Germline CDR1 is DFQATT and CDR2 is SNEGSKA (reference sequence). The CDR3 loop reads CSAPATDRVTGELFF. Written as DNA, the CDR3 is TGCAGTGCCCCAGCAACAGACCGTGTGACCGGGGAGCTGTTTTTT.

The V and J genes are TRBV27 and TRBJ1-5, with D possibly TRBD1 on 6 matching bases. Deletions cut 6 bases from V and 3 bases from J, with 18 bases between. Germline-derived CDR1 and CDR2 are MNHEY and SMNVEV (reference sequence). This CDR3 spans 16 amino acids. Here the CDR3 DNA reads TGTGCCAGCAGCACACGTGGGGGCAGGGTCAATCAGCCCCAGCATTTT. Protein product: CASSTRGGRVNQPQHF.

The rearrangement joins TRBV12-3 or TRBV12-4 to TRBJ1-2; 9 bases align to TRBD1. V dropped 4 bases and J dropped 2; count of bases not matched to a gene: 2. CDR3 size: 14 residues. The CDR3 nucleotides read TGTGCCAGCAGTTGGGGGACAGGGAACTATGGCTACACCTTC. The encoded protein is CASSWGTGNYGYTF.

The rearrangement links TRBV10-3 to TRBJ1-2, with D perhaps matching TRBD1 (6 bases). Germline-derived CDR1 and CDR2 are ENHRY and SYGVKD. The CDR3 is made up of 16 amino acids. V lost 0 bases, J lost 5 bases, and 16 bases lay in between. CDR3 residues: CAISESGAPRYYGYTF. As DNA, the CDR3 is TGTGCCATCAGTGAGTCGGGGGCGCCCCGATATTATGGCTACACCTTC.

This clonotype was picked up one time. The chain couples TRBV20-1 to TRBJ1-2, with D maybe TRBD1 (6 bases). The V and J ends lost 2 bases and 3 bases respectively, with 13 bases between them. The CDR3 has 14 amino acids. The germline V gene encodes CDR1 DFQATT and CDR2 SNEGSKA (reference sequence). For the CDR3, the DNA is TGCAGTGCTAGACACCCAGGGGCGGACTATGGCTACACCTTC. Translated, it gives CSARHPGADYGYTF.

Details on this clonotype: At one end the junction does not follow the germline gene, possibly because of a read error. This sequence joins TRBV27 and TRBJ1-6; weak D call: TRBD1 (6 bases). Germline V lookup: CDR1 MNHEY, CDR2 SMNVEV (reference sequence). There are 14 residues in the CDR3. The CDR3 reads CASSWGQGNSLLHF. CDR3 sequence (DNA): TGTGCCAGCAGTTGGGGCCAGGGGAATTCACTCCTCCACTTT.

V usage is TRBV5-1 and J usage is TRBJ2-6, with D unresolved. In germline, CDR1 is SGHRS, CDR2 YFSETQ. The V and J ends lost 3 bases and 0 bases respectively, with 7 bases between them. The CDR3 spans 15 residues. CDR3 DNA: TGCGCCAGCAGCTATGAGAACTCTGGGGCCAACGTCCTGACTTTC. It translates to CASSYENSGANVLTF.

V is TRBV7-6 and J is TRBJ1-4; 10 bases align to TRBD1. With 5 bases clipped from V and 8 bases from J, the junction kept 8 bases outside the gene matches. The germline V gene has CDR1 SGHVS and CDR2 FNYEAQ. The CDR3 consists of 15 residues. CDR3 nucleotides: TGTGCCAGCAGCGGACGGACAGGGGGACGGGAAAAACTGTTTTTT. The encoded protein is CASSGRTGGREKLFF.

The J gene is TRBJ2-3, the V gene TRBV7-2, with TRBD1 as a possible D gene (5 bases). In germline, CDR1 is SGHTA, CDR2 FQGNSA. Trimming took 4 bases from V and 1 from J, leaving 12 bases between them. The CDR3 is 15 amino acids. The CDR3 DNA reads as TGTGCCAGCAGCTCTGGGGCAGGTGGCACAGATACGCAGTATTTT. Translation: CASSSGAGGTDTQYF.